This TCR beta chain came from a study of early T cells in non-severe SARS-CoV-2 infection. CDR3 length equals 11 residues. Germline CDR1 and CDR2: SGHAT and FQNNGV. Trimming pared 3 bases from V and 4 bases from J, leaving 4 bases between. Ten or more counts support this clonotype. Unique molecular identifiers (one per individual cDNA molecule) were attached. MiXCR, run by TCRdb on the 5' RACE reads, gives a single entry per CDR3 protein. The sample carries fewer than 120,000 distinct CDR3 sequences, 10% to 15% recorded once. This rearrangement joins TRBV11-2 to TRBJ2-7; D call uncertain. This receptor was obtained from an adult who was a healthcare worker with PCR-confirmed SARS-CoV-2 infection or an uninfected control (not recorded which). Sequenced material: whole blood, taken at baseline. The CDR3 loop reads CASSLRYEQYF. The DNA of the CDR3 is TGTGCCAGCAGCTTGCGATACGAGCAGTACTTC. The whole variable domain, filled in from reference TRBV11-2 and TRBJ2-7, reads EAGVAQSPRYKIIEKRQSVAFWCNPISGHATLYWYQQILGQGPKLLIQFQNNGVVDDSQLPKDRFSAERLKGVDSTLKIQPAKLEDSAVYLCASSLRYEQYFGPGTRLTVT.